A single sample gave rise to the 3 T cell receptor beta chains below, sequenced in a study of OX40 agonist ivuxolimab in advanced cancers. Produced via immunoSEQ multiplex PCR; TCRdb's table is partial and in-frame only. The sample has tens of thousands of clones; roughly 84% are singletons. Source: CD4+ or CD8+ T cells sorted from blood, taken in a trial of the OX40 agonist ivuxolimab. The receptor source for this set is an adult with an advanced solid tumor such as melanoma, head and neck, liver or kidney cancer.

The chain combines TRBV10-3 with TRBJ2-7, with 8 nucleotides matching TRBD2. V lost 4 bases and J lost 5; bases outside the gene matches: 7. Germline V lookup: CDR1 ENHRY, CDR2 SYGVKD. This CDR3 is 14 amino acids long. The CDR3 DNA reads TGTGCCATCAGTGCCCGGGGGGGTGAGGACGAGCAGTACTTC. Amino acid sequence: CAISARGGEDEQYF.

The genes are TRBV5-4 and TRBJ1-1; D unresolved. Trimming removed 1 base from V and 1 base from J, with 2 bases in between. The CDR3 has 12 amino acids. Per germline, CDR1 SGHNT and CDR2 YYREEE (reference sequence). CDR3 residues: CASSLTNTEAFF. As DNA, the CDR3 is TGTGCCAGCAGCTTGACGAACACTGAAGCTTTCTTT.

The J gene is TRBJ2-7, the V gene TRBV28; D gene unclear. The CDR3 contains 12 residues. From germline, CDR1 is MDHEN and CDR2 SYDVKM. V lost 5 bases and J lost 4, with 9 bases in between. The CDR3 loop is CASSAIYYEQYF. The CDR3 nucleotides read TGTGCCAGCAGTGCCATATATTACGAGCAGTACTTC.